This T cell receptor (beta chain) was captured by sequencing in a study of blood T cell repertoires in COVID-19. Study summary: There were acute and convalescent COVID-19 samples, and they came from the United States, Italy and Spain. PBMCs, B-cell-depleted T cells, or T cells were the source of the cDNA or gDNA that made up the material.

In the original analysis: Quantification of nucleated cells was approximated via reference gene primer amplification. Measured with immunoSEQ multiplex PCR; TCRdb has only the in-frame clones, and not every one. The DNA was the basis for D and trimming; V, J and clone size are from that table. Of some 150,000 clones listed, around 90% are singletons. This CDR3 comprises 16 residues. Germline values: CDR1 SGHNT, CDR2 YYREEE (reference sequence). Unmatched junction bases numbered 8, after V lost 4 bases and J lost 4 bases. The V call is TRBV5-4, the J call TRBJ2-2, with 9 bases lining up with TRBD1. This TCR derives from a woman of 80 years or more with acute or convalescent COVID-19. Specimen: peripheral blood. In DNA, the CDR3 is TGTGCCAGCAGCCTTAGACAGGGGGGTCCCACCGGGGAGCTGTTTTTT. Its protein is CASSLRQGGPTGELFF.